The 26 T cell receptor beta chains below were found in one sample sequenced in a study of cytomegalovirus exposure and HLA in healthy donors. Primers for the PCR totalled 60 Vbeta and 13 Jbeta. Profiled with immunoSEQ multiplex PCR; TCRdb holds only in-frame clones, not every one. The sample comprises around 200,000 clones, almost 85% of which are singletons, and 2% to 2.5% rests with the top ten. The sequencing input was PBMCs. The receptors derive from a woman aged 45-59 years in good health and CMV-seronegative.

The chain is built from TRBV27 and TRBJ2-3; tentatively, D is TRBD2 (6 bases). Germline loops: CDR1 MNHEY, CDR2 SMNVEV (reference sequence). The CDR3 loop spans 16 amino acids. Trimming took off 0 bases at V and 0 bases at J, with 10 bases between the two ends. This chain's CDR3 is CASSLSSGTSTDTQYF. For the CDR3, the DNA is TGTGCCAGCAGTTTATCTAGCGGAACTAGCACAGATACGCAGTATTTT.

This clone was detected once. This rearrangement joins TRBV30 to TRBJ2-5; the match to TRBD1 covers 8 bases. Germline CDR1 GTSNPN, CDR2 SVGIG (reference sequence). Trimming at V came to 0 bases and at J to 4 bases, leaving 7 bases not matched to a gene. CDR3 length: 15 residues. The CDR3 reads CAWSVLGTGGETQYF. The CDR3 nucleotides read TGTGCCTGGAGTGTACTGGGGACAGGCGGAGAGACCCAGTACTTC.

CDR3 residues: CASSLDGGLAGVGRQETQYF. The CDR3 nucleotides read TGTGCCAGCAGCTTAGACGGGGGGCTAGCGGGAGTAGGTAGGCAAGAGACCCAGTACTTC. This chain uses TRBV7-8 with TRBJ2-5; 10 bases line up with TRBD2. This CDR3 comprises 20 residues. The V gene end was trimmed by 1 base and the J gene end by 2 bases; junction bases not matched to a gene: 16. Germline CDR1 is SGHVS and CDR2 is FQNEAQ.

This clone was detected once. The genes are TRBV2 and TRBJ2-5; TRBD1 matches 7 bases. The J call is in doubt because the DNA end fits TRBJ2-7 better. CDR3 length equals 13 residues. Germline-derived CDR1 and CDR2 are SNHLY and FYNNEI. The CDR3 is CASSNRGSYEQYF. CDR3 in DNA: TGTGCCAGCAGTAACAGGGGTTCCTACGAGCAGTACTTC.

The V and J genes are TRBV18 and TRBJ2-7; D call uncertain. The germline V gene has CDR1 KGHSH and CDR2 LQKENI. With 3 bases removed from V and 3 bases from J, the gap between germline ends came to 12 bases. The CDR3 contains 14 residues. Here the CDR3 DNA reads TGTGCCAGCTCACCTATTCTAGGCGGCTACGAGCAGTACTTC. This sequence encodes CASSPILGGYEQYF. Looking up the rest from reference TRBV18 and TRBJ2-7 gives the full variable domain: NAGVMQNPRHLVRRRGQEARLRCSPMKGHSHVYWYRQLPEEGLKFMVYLQKENIIDESGMPKERFSAEFPKEGPSILRIQQVVRGDSAAYFCASSPILGGYEQYFGPGTRLTVT.

V and J are TRBV11-1 and TRBJ2-7; 8 nucleotides line up with TRBD2. The J segment lost 1 base and the V segment lost 6 bases, leaving 2 bases of the junction unmatched. The CDR3 runs to 13 residues. Germline CDR1 and CDR2: SGHAT and FQDESV (reference sequence). CDR3 in DNA: TGTGCCAGCAGAGGGACTAGTTCCTACGAGCAGTACTTC. This translates into CASRGTSSYEQYF.

This chain joins TRBV18 and TRBJ1-1; weak D call: TRBD1 (6 bases). The ends were cut back, 3 bases at V and 0 bases at J, with 11 bases in the middle. In germline, CDR1 is KGHSH, CDR2 LQKENI. The CDR3 sequence is 15 residues long. Here the CDR3 DNA reads TGTGCCAGCTCACCCGGGACACACATGAACACTGAAGCTTTCTTT. Its protein product is CASSPGTHMNTEAFF.

This chain links TRBV5-1 with TRBJ2-2, with D possibly being TRBD2 (5 bases). Germline assignment: CDR1 SGHRS and CDR2 YFSETQ. This CDR3 has 13 amino acids. Between the trimmed V and J ends, which lost 0 bases and 7 bases, there was a span of 7 bases. The CDR3 region has the DNA TGCGCCAGCAGCTTGGACGGGGTCGGGGAGCTGTTTTTT. This gives the protein CASSLDGVGELFF. Full variable domain (rest looked up from reference TRBV5-1 and TRBJ2-2): KAGVTQTPRYLIKTRGQQVTLSCSPISGHRSVSWYQQTPGQGLQFLFEYFSETQRNKGNFPGRFSGRQFSNSRSEMNVSTLELGDSALYLCASSLDGVGELFFGEGSRLTVL.

The gene calls are TRBV28 and TRBJ2-7, with TRBD2 matching over 14 bases. The CDR3 is 16 residues long. From germline, CDR1 is MDHEN and CDR2 SYDVKM. The V and J ends lost 3 bases and 7 bases, in that order; junction bases with no gene match: 8. The CDR3 coding sequence is TGTGCCAGCAGTTTGCCGGGACTAGCGGGAGCGGGGGAGCAGTACTTC. Amino acids: CASSLPGLAGAGEQYF.

This clone was recorded a few times. V and J are TRBV11-2 and TRBJ2-5; the match to TRBD2 covers 8 bases. The CDR3 runs 14 residues. Germline assignment: CDR1 SGHAT and CDR2 FQNNGV. V was clipped by 3 bases and J by 5 bases; unmatched bases: 5. Here the CDR3 reads CASSFTAGVETQYF. The CDR3 region has the DNA TGTGCCAGCAGCTTCACAGCGGGAGTGGAGACCCAGTACTTC.

This clone has a handful of counts. The chain links TRBV28 to TRBJ2-7, with D perhaps matching TRBD2 (6 bases). Germline V gene sequence: CDR1 MDHEN, CDR2 SYDVKM. The CDR3 has 14 residues. The germline V and J ends were trimmed by 3 bases and 1 base, with 10 bases remaining between them. The CDR3 is CASSFRGRSYEQYF. The CDR3 nucleotides read TGTGCCAGCAGTTTTCGGGGGAGGTCCTACGAGCAGTACTTC.

This clone was seen only once. The genes are TRBV7-9 and TRBJ2-6, with 11 positions matching TRBD1. Germline-derived CDR1 and CDR2 are SEHNR and FQNEAQ (reference sequence). This CDR3 contains 18 residues. The V gene end was trimmed by 3 bases and the J gene end by 1 base; junction bases not matched to a gene: 5. CDR3 DNA sequence: TGTGCCAGCAGCTTTGGACAGGGGGCGGTTTCTGGGGCCAACGTCCTGACTTTC. Protein: CASSFGQGAVSGANVLTF.

The chain joins TRBV18 to TRBJ2-3, with D unresolved. CDR1 is KGHSH and CDR2 is LQKENI in the germline V gene. Trimming stripped 3 bases from V and 1 base from J, with 11 bases between. The CDR3 length is 15 residues. The DNA of the CDR3 is TGTGCCAGCTCACCGAAGCTCCAGGGCACAGATACGCAGTATTTT. Translated, it gives CASSPKLQGTDTQYF.

The count of this clone is one. The gene calls are TRBV7-9 and TRBJ1-2, with a tentative D call TRBD1 (5 bases). This CDR3 is 13 amino acids long. Germline values: CDR1 SEHNR, CDR2 FQNEAQ (reference sequence). V lost 10 bases, J lost 8 bases, and 20 bases lay in between. As DNA, the CDR3 is TGTGCCACCACTGAGGGGCACGGGGGGGGCTACACCTTC. Translation gives CATTEGHGGGYTF. The entire variable domain, with the rest obtained from reference TRBV7-9 and TRBJ1-2, is as follows: DTGVSQNPRHKITKRGQNVTFRCDPISEHNRLYWYRQTLGQGPEFLTYFQNEAQLEKSRLLSDRFSAERPKGSFSTLEIQRTEQGDSAMYLCATTEGHGGGYTFGSGTRLTVV.

This chain uses TRBV18 with TRBJ1-1; D remains unclear. V was clipped by 6 bases and J by 7 bases, with 18 bases between them. Germline CDR1 reads KGHSH; CDR2 reads LQKENI. The CDR3 sequence is 14 residues long. CDR3 residues: CASSLNGRSYEAFF. The CDR3, as DNA: TGTGCCAGCTCCCTCAACGGTAGGAGTTATGAAGCTTTCTTT.

The table lists this clone with a few counts. The chain joins TRBV29-1 to TRBJ1-4; D remains ambiguous. CDR3 size: 12 residues. V was trimmed by 7 bases and J by 4 bases, leaving 10 bases between them. Looked up from germline, CDR1 is SQVTM and CDR2 is ANQGSEA. CDR3 sequence (DNA): TGCAGCGGGAGGACGGGTAATGAAAAACTGTTTTTT. Its translation is CSGRTGNEKLFF. The complete variable domain, with remaining parts taken from reference TRBV29-1 and TRBJ1-4, reads SAVISQKPSRDICQRGTSLTIQCQVDSQVTMMFWYRQQPGQSLTLIATANQGSEATYESGFVIDKFPISRPNLTFSTLTVSNMSPEDSSIYLCSGRTGNEKLFFGSGTQLSVL.

The chain employs TRBV28 and TRBJ2-2, with 9 bases aligning to TRBD1. The CDR3 totals 15 residues. CDR1 is MDHEN and CDR2 is SYDVKM in the germline V gene. The V gene end was trimmed by 6 bases and the J gene end by 4 bases; junction bases not matched to a gene: 6. This chain's CDR3 is CASSPGQGSTGELFF. The CDR3 bases are TGTGCCAGCAGCCCAGGACAGGGGAGCACCGGGGAGCTGTTTTTT.

The genes are TRBV11-2 and TRBJ2-1; tentatively, D is TRBD1 (5 bases). V was cut by 6 bases and J by 10 bases, with 22 bases left in between. This CDR3 spans 15 amino acids. From germline, CDR1 is SGHAT and CDR2 FQNNGV. The CDR3 protein is CASRPNWVGAGEQFF. The CDR3 DNA reads TGTGCCAGCAGACCAAACTGGGTTGGGGCAGGGGAGCAGTTCTTC.

The chain employs TRBV7-2 and TRBJ2-1, with D perhaps TRBD1 (6 bases). The length of the CDR3 is 16 residues. Germline-derived CDR1 and CDR2 are SGHTA and FQGNSA. Trimming took 5 bases from V and 4 from J, leaving 18 bases between them. The CDR3 region is CASSPNTGTPYNEQFF. The CDR3 bases are TGTGCCAGCAGCCCCAACACCGGGACACCTTACAATGAGCAGTTCTTC.

The genes are TRBV4-1 and TRBJ2-7, with TRBD1 matching over 11 bases. The junction had 11 bases not matched to a gene; V was cut back by 0 bases and J by 7 bases. Per germline, CDR1 MGHRA and CDR2 YSYEKL. CDR3 length: 17 amino acids. This CDR3 reads CASSQDPGQGALGEQYF. The CDR3 nucleotides are TGCGCCAGCAGCCAAGACCCCGGACAGGGGGCGCTGGGGGAGCAGTACTTC.

The J gene is TRBJ1-2, the V gene TRBV7-9; D is ambiguous. CDR1 is SEHNR and CDR2 is FQNEAQ in the germline V gene (reference sequence). The V end lost 5 bases, the J end lost 4 bases, and 5 bases lay between the germline ends. The CDR3 sequence is 11 residues long. CDR3 sequence: CASSHGYGYTF. The CDR3 region has the DNA TGTGCCAGCAGCCACGGCTATGGCTACACCTTC.

CDR3 nucleotides: TGTGCCAGCAGCTTAAGCCCAAATCAGCCCCAGCATTTT. It yields the protein CASSLSPNQPQHF. V usage is TRBV7-8 and J usage is TRBJ1-5; D ambiguous. The CDR3 has 13 residues. The germline V gene has CDR1 SGHVS and CDR2 FQNEAQ. The germline V and J ends were trimmed by 2 bases and 4 bases, with 6 bases remaining between them.

This clone was seen a few times. The chain recombines TRBV6-5 with TRBJ2-2; D is possibly TRBD1 (6 bases). CDR3 size: 15 residues. V lost 5 bases and J lost 0, with 10 bases in between. In germline, CDR1 is MNHEY, CDR2 SVGAGI. CDR3 residues: CASSRTVSNTGELFF. The CDR3 DNA reads as TGTGCCAGCAGTCGGACAGTCTCGAACACCGGGGAGCTGTTTTTT.

The chain employs TRBV6-4 and TRBJ2-1; D not certain. V lost 8 bases and J 9 bases, leaving 17 bases between the germline ends. This CDR3 spans 13 amino acids. Germline V gives CDR1 MRHNA, CDR2 SNTAGT. In DNA form, the CDR3 reads TGTGCCAGCGCCCCGAGAGCCCCTTCTGAGCAGTTCTTC. Encoded protein: CASAPRAPSEQFF.

This chain connects TRBV9 to TRBJ2-1, with D maybe TRBD2 (5 bases). Germline V gene lookup returns CDR1 SGDLS and CDR2 YYNGEE. The V gene lost 2 bases and the J gene lost 7 bases, with 19 bases spanning the gap. The CDR3 has 16 amino acids. The DNA of the CDR3 is TGTGCCAGCAGCGTCGTTAGCGCCGCTTTAGCAAATGAGCAGTTCTTC. It translates to CASSVVSAALANEQFF.

The chain is built from TRBV18 and TRBJ1-1; no reliable D call. This CDR3 is 13 amino acids long. From germline, CDR1 is KGHSH and CDR2 LQKENI. Trimming took 3 bases from V and 1 from J, leaving 6 bases between them. The CDR3 region is CASSPNSNTEAFF. DNA for the CDR3: TGTGCCAGCTCACCCAACTCGAACACTGAAGCTTTCTTT.